The 27 T cell receptor beta chains below all came from one sample that was sequenced in a study of cytomegalovirus exposure and HLA in healthy donors. It was with 60 Vbeta and 13 Jbeta primers that the PCR ran. Only in-frame clones appear in the TCRdb table, and some are missing; sequencing was by immunoSEQ multiplex PCR. The data hold some 190,000 clones, with around 80% observed a single time. Sequenced material: PBMCs. The receptors shown here come from a young woman in good health and CMV-seropositive.

The chain is built from TRBV19 and TRBJ2-5, with 8 nucleotides matching TRBD1. Looked up from germline, CDR1 is LNHDA and CDR2 is SQIVND (reference sequence). J was trimmed by 5 bases and V by 5 bases; bases with no gene match: 7. The CDR3 runs to 14 residues. Here the CDR3 DNA reads TGTGCCAGTAGTCTGACAGGGGTCGGGGAGACCCAGTACTTC. Amino acids: CASSLTGVGETQYF. Combining the CDR3 with reference TRBV19 and TRBJ2-5 gives the whole variable domain DGGITQSPKYLFRKEGQNVTLSCEQNLNHDAMYWYRQDPGQGLRLIYYSQIVNDFQKGDIAEGYSVSREKKESFPLTVTSAQKNPTAFYLCASSLTGVGETQYFGPGTRLLVL.

The chain is built from TRBV9 and TRBJ2-3; 8 bases fit TRBD2. This CDR3 is 16 amino acids long. With V trimmed by 4 bases and J by 5 bases, 12 bases remained unmatched. From germline, CDR1 is SGDLS and CDR2 YYNGEE. The CDR3 nucleotides are TGTGCCAGCAGCCCGGGGGGGAGCGGGGTGAGAGATACGCAGTATTTT. Translation gives CASSPGGSGVRDTQYF.

The gene calls are TRBV2 and TRBJ2-5; 12 positions agree with TRBD2. The ends lost 6 bases at V and 7 bases at J; junction bases unmatched: 9. Germline-derived CDR1 and CDR2 are SNHLY and FYNNEI. This CDR3 region has 15 residues. CDR3 region: CASRAGLAGIMTQYF. The DNA for the CDR3 is TGTGCCAGCAGGGCCGGACTAGCGGGAATAATGACCCAGTACTTC.

The CDR3 coding sequence is TGTGCCAGCAGCTTAGAACGGGGATTCTATGGCTACACCTTC. Translation: CASSLERGFYGYTF. The V call is TRBV7-2, the J call TRBJ1-2, with unresolved D. The CDR3 is 14 residues long. The germline gives CDR1 SGHTA, CDR2 FQGNSA. Trimming took off 1 base at V and 4 bases at J, with 10 bases between the two ends.

This clone was detected a few times. The V and J genes are TRBV4-1 and TRBJ1-2; possible D gene TRBD1, 5 bases. Trimming removed 1 base at V and 3 bases at J, with 9 bases between. Germline V gene data show CDR1 as MGHRA and CDR2 as YSYEKL. The CDR3 has 14 amino acids. The CDR3 region is CASSQGRGDYGYTF. DNA of the CDR3: TGCGCCAGCAGCCAAGGTCGGGGGGACTATGGCTACACCTTC.

The chain is built from TRBV4-3 and TRBJ1-6, with D unclear. Germline assignment: CDR1 LGHNA and CDR2 YSLEER. The CDR3 length is 16 residues. Trimming took 1 base from V and 3 from J, leaving 10 bases between them. The CDR3: CASSQAYGRYNSPLHF. The CDR3 DNA follows: TGCGCCAGCAGCCAAGCGTATGGGCGCTATAATTCACCCCTCCACTTT.

In its sample, this clone was seen a few times. The V call is TRBV9, the J call TRBJ1-3; 8 bases are shared with TRBD1. This CDR3 spans 14 amino acids. The trim removed 4 bases at V and 4 bases at J, leaving 4 bases unmatched. Per germline, CDR1 SGDLS and CDR2 YYNGEE. CDR3 residues: CASSTTGGGNTIYF. CDR3 bases: TGTGCCAGCAGCACTACAGGGGGAGGAAACACCATATATTTT.

The chain has TRBV13 and TRBJ1-2; D is uncertain. This CDR3 has 14 amino acids. Germline V gene data show CDR1 as PRHDT and CDR2 as FYEKMQ (reference sequence). The V and J ends lost 5 bases and 4 bases respectively, with 14 bases between them. CDR3 sequence: CASSPRAISYGYTF. The CDR3 coding sequence is TGTGCCAGCAGCCCGCGGGCCATCTCCTATGGCTACACCTTC.

A word on this clone: Other DNA sequences from this sample encode an identical CDR3 as well. The rearrangement links TRBV19 to TRBJ1-1, with D maybe TRBD1 (5 bases). Germline assignment: CDR1 LNHDA and CDR2 SQIVND (reference sequence). This CDR3 region has 15 residues. With 6 bases removed from V and 0 bases from J, the gap between germline ends came to 14 bases. The CDR3 coding sequence is TGTGCCAGTAGCCCGGGGGTCAGATTGAACACTGAAGCTTTCTTT. This sequence encodes CASSPGVRLNTEAFF. Full variable domain (outside the CDR3, taken from reference TRBV19 and TRBJ1-1): DGGITQSPKYLFRKEGQNVTLSCEQNLNHDAMYWYRQDPGQGLRLIYYSQIVNDFQKGDIAEGYSVSREKKESFPLTVTSAQKNPTAFYLCASSPGVRLNTEAFFGQGTRLTVV.

The chain combines TRBV19 with TRBJ2-5; 10 positions match TRBD2. The CDR3 totals 17 residues. Germline V gene lookup returns CDR1 LNHDA and CDR2 SQIVND (reference sequence). Germline trimming cut 5 bases from V and 3 bases from J; bases unmatched to any gene: 12. The CDR3 DNA sequence: TGTGCCAGTAGTCCCCCGCACCAGCGGGGGGGCAAAGAGACCCAGTACTTC. Amino acids: CASSPPHQRGGKETQYF.

J is TRBJ2-3 and V is TRBV18; 8 bases line up with TRBD2. The CDR3 covers 15 residues. V lost 4 bases and J lost 1; bases outside the gene matches: 4. Germline V lookup: CDR1 KGHSH, CDR2 LQKENI. Here the CDR3 reads CASSRDSGGTDTQYF. The CDR3 DNA reads TGTGCCAGCTCACGTGATAGCGGGGGCACAGATACGCAGTATTTT.

Written as DNA, the CDR3 is TGTGCCAGCAGCTTGTCTGCAACTAATGAAAAACTGTTTTTT. Encoded protein: CASSLSATNEKLFF. The chain joins TRBV5-6 to TRBJ1-4; D is uncertain. CDR3 size: 14 residues. Trimming left V 1 base short and J 0 bases short, with 4 bases between. Per the germline V gene, CDR1 is SGHDT and CDR2 is YYEEEE.

The chain is built from TRBV18 and TRBJ2-2, with D maybe TRBD1 (6 bases). V was clipped by 0 bases and J by 6 bases, with 17 bases between them. The CDR3 has 17 amino acids. CDR1 and CDR2 (germline): KGHSH, LQKENI. CDR3 sequence: CASSPPNRDLTSGELFF. CDR3 in DNA: TGTGCCAGCTCACCACCGAACAGGGATTTAACATCCGGGGAGCTGTTTTTT.

This chain connects TRBV11-2 to TRBJ2-7; D remains ambiguous. The ends were cut back, 5 bases at V and 6 bases at J, with 14 bases in the middle. Germline V gene sequence: CDR1 SGHAT, CDR2 FQNNGV. CDR3 size: 13 residues. Written as DNA, the CDR3 is TGTGCCAGCAGCGGGCAGGTTCCCCTCGAGCAGTACTTC. Amino acids: CASSGQVPLEQYF.

This chain joins TRBV9 and TRBJ2-1; tentative D call: TRBD1 (6 bases). CDR3 size: 16 residues. CDR1 is SGDLS, CDR2 YYNGEE, per germline. V was clipped by 0 bases and J by 2 bases, with 12 bases between them. CDR3 residues: CASSVAPSGAYNEQFF. The DNA for the CDR3 is TGTGCCAGCAGCGTAGCGCCTTCAGGGGCCTACAATGAGCAGTTCTTC.

J is TRBJ2-1 and V is TRBV6-5, with 9 bases lining up with TRBD2. The J segment lost 6 bases and the V segment lost 10 bases, leaving 7 bases of the junction unmatched. Germline loops: CDR1 MNHEY, CDR2 SVGAGI. The CDR3 loop spans 13 amino acids. The CDR3 sequence is CATWGSGGNEQFF. CDR3 DNA sequence: TGTGCCACCTGGGGTAGCGGGGGCAATGAGCAGTTCTTC.

Concerning this clone: This likely comes from a read error, as the CDR3 has no conserved phenylalanine or tryptophan at its end. The gene calls are TRBV19 and TRBJ1-2; 9 bases fit TRBD1. This CDR3 has 14 residues. With V trimmed by 10 bases and J by 6 bases, 12 bases remained unmatched. CDR1 is LNHDA and CDR2 is SQIVND in the germline V gene (reference sequence). CDR3 sequence (DNA): TGTGCCAACTCCGATCGGGGGACAGGGCATGGCTACACCTCC. It yields the protein CANSDRGTGHGYTS.

This clone was counted once. V usage is TRBV5-1 and J usage is TRBJ2-1, with 10 bases aligning to TRBD2. Trimming at V came to 0 bases and at J to 0 bases, leaving 9 bases not matched to a gene. The V gene's germline CDR1 is SGHRS and CDR2 YFSETQ. The CDR3 totals 19 residues. As DNA, the CDR3 is TGCGCCAGCAGCTTGGTTGTTCCTAGCGGGAGAAGCTCCTACAATGAGCAGTTCTTC. Translated: CASSLVVPSGRSSYNEQFF. Looking up the rest from reference TRBV5-1 and TRBJ2-1 gives the full variable domain: KAGVTQTPRYLIKTRGQQVTLSCSPISGHRSVSWYQQTPGQGLQFLFEYFSETQRNKGNFPGRFSGRQFSNSRSEMNVSTLELGDSALYLCASSLVVPSGRSSYNEQFFGPGTRLTVL.

This clone has more than one count but fewer than ten. The chain joins TRBV5-1 to TRBJ2-5; 7 nucleotides match TRBD1. Germline V gene lookup returns CDR1 SGHRS and CDR2 YFSETQ. J was trimmed by 4 bases and V by 2 bases; bases with no gene match: 2. There are 13 residues in the CDR3. CDR3 sequence: CASSLTGAETQYF. The CDR3 DNA reads as TGCGCCAGCAGCTTAACAGGGGCAGAGACCCAGTACTTC. The full variable domain, rest sourced from reference TRBV5-1 and TRBJ2-5, is KAGVTQTPRYLIKTRGQQVTLSCSPISGHRSVSWYQQTPGQGLQFLFEYFSETQRNKGNFPGRFSGRQFSNSRSEMNVSTLELGDSALYLCASSLTGAETQYFGPGTRLLVL.

The chain links TRBV10-2 to TRBJ2-7; 9 nucleotides line up with TRBD1. CDR1 is WSHSY and CDR2 is SAAADI in the germline V gene. With 6 bases clipped from V and 5 bases from J, the junction kept 14 bases outside the gene matches. The CDR3 runs 16 residues. CDR3 sequence reads: CASRGETGTGRHEQYF. Written as DNA, the CDR3 is TGCGCCAGCAGAGGCGAAACCGGGACAGGGCGCCACGAGCAGTACTTC.

This chain uses TRBV7-2 with TRBJ2-5; D gene ambiguous. The DNA end favors TRBJ2-7, so the J call may be wrong. CDR3 size: 13 residues. The germline V gene has CDR1 SGHTA and CDR2 FQGNSA. The CDR3 region has the DNA TGTGCCAGCTCCCCCGGCGGCAGCTACGAGCAGTACTTC. It translates to CASSPGGSYEQYF.

This rearrangement joins TRBV18 to TRBJ1-2; a weak D match, TRBD1 (6 bases). Per the germline V gene, CDR1 is KGHSH and CDR2 is LQKENI. The V end was cut by 2 bases, the J end by 8 bases, with 18 bases between. This CDR3 region has 15 residues. DNA for the CDR3: TGTGCCAGCTCACCAAGAGAGGGGGTCTTCGGGGGCTACACCTTC. Its protein is CASSPREGVFGGYTF.

This chain joins TRBV7-2 and TRBJ2-5; D might be TRBD1 (5 bases). The J call may be faulty, since TRBJ2-7 better matches the DNA end. Germline values: CDR1 SGHTA, CDR2 FQGNSA. This CDR3 has 15 residues. The CDR3 region has the DNA TGTGCCAGCAGCTTAGAGGTGACAGAGAACTACGAGCAGTACTTC. This sequence encodes CASSLEVTENYEQYF.

Concerning this clone: Distinct nucleotide sequences in the sample also encode this CDR3. This chain joins TRBV28 and TRBJ1-5, with D uncertain. Germline-derived CDR1 and CDR2 are MDHEN and SYDVKM. This CDR3 has 12 amino acids. V shed 5 bases and J shed 1 base, with 3 bases lying between them. CDR3 in amino acids: CASSRSNQPQHF. The CDR3 DNA reads TGTGCCAGCAGTCGGAGCAATCAGCCCCAGCATTTT.

A single count supports this clone. The chain links TRBV7-2 to TRBJ2-5, with TRBD2 matching over 8 bases. The J call may be faulty, since TRBJ2-7 better matches the DNA end. The CDR3 runs to 16 residues. Germline CDR1 and CDR2: SGHTA and FQGNSA. CDR3 coding DNA: TGTGCCAGCAGCTTAGCGGGCGCGGGGGGTTCCTACGAGCAGTACTTC. Translating it yields CASSLAGAGGSYEQYF.

The gene calls are TRBV2 and TRBJ2-5; 7 bases align to TRBD1. With the DNA end fitting TRBJ2-7 better, the J assignment may be wrong. CDR3 length: 17 residues. Germline CDR1 reads SNHLY; CDR2 reads FYNNEI. The CDR3 nucleotides are TGTGCCAGCAGTGATCGTAGGGACAGCCAGAGCTCCTACGAGCAGTACTTC. Translated, it gives CASSDRRDSQSSYEQYF.

A few counts support this clone. The chain links TRBV7-2 to TRBJ2-7, with D maybe TRBD2 (6 bases). The CDR3 covers 14 residues. The germline V gene has CDR1 SGHTA and CDR2 FQGNSA. With 0 bases removed from V and 3 bases from J, the gap between germline ends came to 9 bases. The CDR3 loop is CASSLAGTDYEQYF. The CDR3 region has the DNA TGTGCCAGCAGCTTAGCGGGGACTGACTACGAGCAGTACTTC. Full variable domain (outside the CDR3, taken from reference TRBV7-2 and TRBJ2-7): GAGVSQSPSNKVTEKGKDVELRCDPISGHTALYWYRQSLGQGLEFLIYFQGNSAPDKSGLPSDRFSAERTGGSVSTLTIQRTQQEDSAVYLCASSLAGTDYEQYFGPGTRLTVT.